These 13 T cell receptor beta chains were all obtained from the same sample, sequenced in a study of blood T cell repertoires in COVID-19. Data came from immunoSEQ multiplex PCR; TCRdb stores just in-frame clones and leaves some out. The profile shows 100,000 to 150,000 clones, approximately 91% of them singletons. The material sequenced was peripheral blood. These receptors were collected from an elderly woman with acute or convalescent COVID-19.

The rearrangement joins TRBV19 to TRBJ2-3, with D unresolved. Germline CDR1 is LNHDA and CDR2 is SQIVND (reference sequence). The CDR3 covers 17 residues. The V and J ends lost 2 bases and 0 bases respectively, with 15 bases between them. This CDR3 reads CASSIRPRSTSTDTQYF. CDR3 sequence (DNA): TGTGCCAGTAGTATACGCCCTAGATCCACTAGCACAGATACGCAGTATTTT.

CDR3 sequence (DNA): TGTGCCAGCAGCCAAGTACAGTCGGGGGAGCAGTACTTC. It is translated as CASSQVQSGEQYF. The V call is TRBV3-1 (or the pseudogene TRBV3-2), the J call TRBJ2-7; weak D call: TRBD2 (5 bases). This CDR3 is built from 13 residues. V gave up 1 base and J gave up 7 bases, with 11 bases separating them. The germline V gene encodes CDR1 LGHDT and CDR2 YNNKEL (reference sequence).

This clone was detected a few times. The J gene is TRBJ1-5, the V gene TRBV5-1, with a possible D match to TRBD1 (6 bases). V lost 2 bases and J 0 bases, leaving 9 bases between the germline ends. Germline V gene sequence: CDR1 SGHRS, CDR2 YFSETQ. CDR3 length: 15 amino acids. CDR3 amino acids: CASSLSGDSNQPQHF. CDR3 DNA: TGCGCCAGCAGCTTATCAGGGGATAGCAATCAGCCCCAGCATTTT. Full variable domain (outside the CDR3, taken from reference TRBV5-1 and TRBJ1-5): KAGVTQTPRYLIKTRGQQVTLSCSPISGHRSVSWYQQTPGQGLQFLFEYFSETQRNKGNFPGRFSGRQFSNSRSEMNVSTLELGDSALYLCASSLSGDSNQPQHFGDGTRLSIL.

The V and J genes are TRBV18 and TRBJ1-1; D is unclear. CDR3 size: 16 residues. V gave up 4 bases and J gave up 0 bases, with 15 bases separating them. Per the germline V gene, CDR1 is KGHSH and CDR2 is LQKENI. The CDR3 loop is CASSQNSPVMNTEAFF. DNA of the CDR3: TGTGCCAGCTCACAGAACAGTCCAGTCATGAACACTGAAGCTTTCTTT.

This clone was detected once. The chain combines TRBV5-1 with TRBJ2-1; D might be TRBD1 (6 bases). In germline, CDR1 is SGHRS, CDR2 YFSETQ. Trimming removed 0 bases from V and 4 bases from J, with 11 bases in between. CDR3 length: 15 amino acids. In nucleotides, the CDR3 is TGCGCCAGCAGCTTGGATGGGACAAAGTACAATGAGCAGTTCTTC. Encoded protein: CASSLDGTKYNEQFF. Full variable domain (outside the CDR3, taken from reference TRBV5-1 and TRBJ2-1): KAGVTQTPRYLIKTRGQQVTLSCSPISGHRSVSWYQQTPGQGLQFLFEYFSETQRNKGNFPGRFSGRQFSNSRSEMNVSTLELGDSALYLCASSLDGTKYNEQFFGPGTRLTVL.

This chain joins TRBV27 and TRBJ2-1; 9 nucleotides align to TRBD2. The CDR3 is 17 amino acids. Germline V CDR1 and CDR2: MNHEY, SMNVEV (reference sequence). Unmatched junction bases numbered 6, after V lost 2 bases and J lost 1 base. CDR3 sequence reads: CASSLTAGGPSYNEQFF. Written as DNA, the CDR3 is TGTGCCAGCAGTTTAACGGCGGGAGGGCCGTCCTACAATGAGCAGTTCTTC.

The chain is built from TRBV3-1 (or the pseudogene TRBV3-2) and TRBJ1-2; D unclear. Trimming removed 1 base from V and 4 bases from J, with 19 bases in between. CDR3 size: 17 residues. Per germline, CDR1 LGHDT and CDR2 YNNKEL (reference sequence). The CDR3 DNA is TGTGCCAGCAGCCAAGTCGGGAACGCCTTGTCCAGCTATGGCTACACCTTC. Its protein is CASSQVGNALSSYGYTF.

V gene TRBV5-4 combines with J gene TRBJ1-1, with 10 bases aligning to TRBD1. Germline V CDR1 and CDR2: SGHNT, YYREEE (reference sequence). Trimming removed 0 bases from V and 4 bases from J; junction bases left unmatched: 6. This CDR3 has 16 amino acids. CDR3 loop: CASSLGMDRGTTEAFF. As DNA, the CDR3 is TGTGCCAGCAGCTTGGGGATGGACAGGGGGACCACTGAAGCTTTCTTT. The whole variable domain, filled in from reference TRBV5-4 and TRBJ1-1, reads ETGVTQSPTHLIKTRGQQVTLRCSSQSGHNTVSWYQQALGQGPQFIFQYYREEENGRGNFPPRFSGLQFPNYSSELNVNALELDDSALYLCASSLGMDRGTTEAFFGQGTRLTVV.

This chain uses TRBV5-1 with TRBJ2-3, with 9 bases lining up with TRBD1. The CDR3 has 15 residues. Germline CDR1 reads SGHRS; CDR2 reads YFSETQ. V gave up 5 bases and J gave up 5 bases; unmatched junction bases: 9. The CDR3 region is CASSRTGGREDTQYF. The CDR3 coding sequence is TGCGCCAGCAGTCGTACAGGGGGCAGGGAAGATACGCAGTATTTT.

This chain links TRBV18 with TRBJ1-1; D is perhaps TRBD1 (5 bases). Germline CDR1 reads KGHSH; CDR2 reads LQKENI. The V end was cut by 3 bases, the J end by 2 bases, with 10 bases between. This CDR3 comprises 14 residues. The CDR3 reads CASSPRTPNTEAFF. The CDR3 region has the DNA TGTGCCAGCTCACCCCGGACACCCAACACTGAAGCTTTCTTT.

Note on this clone: The sample has other DNA sequences that encode this CDR3 too. This chain's CDR3 is CASSRGYEQYF. CDR3 nucleotides: TGTGCCAGCAGCCGAGGGTACGAGCAGTACTTC. The chain links TRBV3-1 (or the pseudogene TRBV3-2) to TRBJ2-7, with TRBD2 as a possible D gene (5 bases). The CDR3 runs 11 residues. The V end lost 4 bases, the J end lost 4 bases, and 5 bases lay between the germline ends. Germline-derived CDR1 and CDR2 are LGHDT and YNNKEL (reference sequence).

V and J are TRBV5-8 and TRBJ2-7; 7 nucleotides line up with TRBD2. V was clipped by 5 bases and J by 1 base; unmatched bases: 6. CDR1 is SGHTS, CDR2 YDEGEE, per germline. The CDR3 contains 14 residues. The CDR3 here is CASRSRRGSYEQYF. DNA for the CDR3: TGTGCCAGCAGGTCCCGGCGGGGGTCCTACGAGCAGTACTTC.

This clone showed up just once. V usage is TRBV12-3 or TRBV12-4 and J usage is TRBJ1-2; D gene uncertain. The CDR3 extends over 13 amino acids. Trimming cost V 4 bases and J 3 bases, with 9 bases left between them. In DNA, the CDR3 is TGTGCCAGCAGTTCACAGCTACACTATGGCTACACCTTC. Translating gives CASSSQLHYGYTF.